This T cell receptor (beta chain) was documented in a study of Graves' ophthalmopathy and Graves' hyperthyroidism. At the level of the study: The authors defined stable hyperthyroidism as no ophthalmopathy within 18 months of follow-up. Regarding the study as a whole: The authors also found most expanded thyroid clonotypes above 0.001 frequency in blood. Separation of ophthalmopathy from stable hyperthyroidism was achieved by a 13-signature model, at about 89% sensitivity and 81.08% specificity.

Amplification of TCR beta CDR3 regions used RNA transcripts. In the first round, RT-PCR was carried out with HTBI primers, and a multiplex PCR formed the second round. Using its own MiXCR run on the multiplex PCR reads, TCRdb lists one record per CDR3 protein. The profile shows about 550,000 distinct CDR3 sequences, roughly 39% of them singletons. This CDR3 contains 15 residues. The germline gives CDR1 SGHAT, CDR2 FQNNGV. Trimming removed 6 bases from V and 2 bases from J, with 11 bases in between. This clonotype was counted at least ten times. Its specificity is not known. Certain patients, namely those with other autoimmune diseases, uncontrolled infections, pregnancy or lactation, were excluded.

The J gene is TRBJ1-6, the V gene TRBV11-2; D gene uncertain. The sample comprised peripheral blood or thyroid tissue (not recorded which). The receptor's source is an adult man with Graves' hyperthyroidism. CDR3 in DNA: TGTGCCAGCAGGCGTCCGGGAGCCTATAATTCACCCCTCCACTTT. Encoded protein: CASRRPGAYNSPLHF. Based on the CDR3 plus reference TRBV11-2 and TRBJ1-6, the full variable domain is EAGVAQSPRYKIIEKRQSVAFWCNPISGHATLYWYQQILGQGPKLLIQFQNNGVVDDSQLPKDRFSAERLKGVDSTLKIQPAKLEDSAVYLCASRRPGAYNSPLHFGNGTRLTVT.